The 25 T cell receptor beta chains reported below all come from one sample, sequenced in a study of cytomegalovirus exposure and HLA in healthy donors. A multiplex PCR was run with 60 Vbeta primers and 13 Jbeta primers. Some clones are missing from TCRdb's copy, which holds only in-frame ones; the method was immunoSEQ multiplex PCR. The sample records 180,000 or so clones, more than 80% being singletons. The sample consisted of PBMCs. Receptors originate from a woman in her late teens or twenties in good health and CMV-seronegative.

The V gene is TRBV2, the J gene TRBJ2-5, with 8 bases matching TRBD1. CDR3 size: 16 residues. Unmatched junction bases numbered 12, after V lost 7 bases and J lost 2 bases. Germline V CDR1 and CDR2: SNHLY, FYNNEI. CDR3 loop: CASTSPDRGPQETQYF. CDR3 DNA sequence: TGTGCCAGCACATCCCCCGACAGGGGACCTCAAGAGACCCAGTACTTC.

This rearrangement joins TRBV29-1 to TRBJ2-1; 9 bases map to TRBD1. Losses at the gene ends were 4 bases for V and 4 bases for J; bases not matched to a gene: 8. Germline assignment: CDR1 SQVTM and CDR2 ANQGSEA. The CDR3 covers 15 residues. CDR3 DNA: TGCAGCGTTGGGGGACAGGGAGGTTGGTACAATGAGCAGTTCTTC. It yields the protein CSVGGQGGWYNEQFF.

The chain is built from TRBV19 and TRBJ1-1, with TRBD1 matching 10 bases. The CDR3 sequence is 15 residues long. Trimming cost V 5 bases and J 3 bases; bases outside gene matches: 6. Per the germline V gene, CDR1 is LNHDA and CDR2 is SQIVND (reference sequence). CDR3 amino acids: CASSSTGQGDTEAFF. As DNA, the CDR3 is TGTGCCAGTAGTTCAACCGGACAGGGGGACACTGAAGCTTTCTTT.

This clone occurred a few times. The CDR3 loop reads CASSRGSEAYYGYTF. The CDR3 DNA follows: TGTGCCAGCAGCCGGGGGAGTGAGGCTTACTATGGCTACACCTTC. V is TRBV11-2 and J is TRBJ1-2; perhaps TRBD1 as D (5 bases). Germline V gene data show CDR1 as SGHAT and CDR2 as FQNNGV. V lost 5 bases and J 3 bases, leaving 16 bases between the germline ends. The CDR3 consists of 15 residues.

Only a few counts were recorded for this clone. The V call is TRBV14, the J call TRBJ1-3; D unclear. This CDR3 contains 14 residues. With 1 base removed from V and 1 base from J, the gap between germline ends came to 5 bases. Per germline, CDR1 SGHDN and CDR2 FVKESK. The CDR3 nucleotides are TGTGCCAGCAGCCAAGCGGTATCTGGAAACACCATATATTTT. This codes for CASSQAVSGNTIYF.

The gene calls are TRBV6-1 and TRBJ2-3; tentative D call: TRBD2 (6 bases). The CDR3 consists of 15 residues. V was clipped by 7 bases and J by 1 base, with 15 bases between them. Germline V CDR1 and CDR2: MNHNS, SASEGT. The CDR3: CASKGGTAGTDTQYF. The CDR3 DNA reads as TGTGCCAGCAAAGGAGGGACGGCGGGCACAGATACGCAGTATTTT.

The chain couples TRBV5-1 to TRBJ2-5; the match to TRBD1 covers 7 bases. The assigned J gene may be wrong: the sequence end matches TRBJ2-7 better. In germline, CDR1 is SGHRS, CDR2 YFSETQ. This CDR3 has 15 amino acids. This chain's CDR3 is CASSATGAGGYEQYF. In DNA, the CDR3 is TGCGCCAGCAGCGCCACAGGGGCAGGAGGCTACGAGCAGTACTTC.

The rearrangement joins TRBV10-2 to TRBJ2-1, with D maybe TRBD1 (6 bases). Germline CDR1 is WSHSY and CDR2 is SAAADI. The CDR3 covers 15 residues. Trimming pared 5 bases from V and 4 bases from J, leaving 15 bases between. The CDR3 protein is CASSLTGQPYNEQFF. CDR3 DNA: TGCGCCAGCAGTCTCACCGGACAGCCATACAATGAGCAGTTCTTC.

V is TRBV10-3 and J is TRBJ2-5, with TRBD1 matching 7 bases. The J call may be in error: the DNA end matches TRBJ2-7 better. In germline, CDR1 is ENHRY, CDR2 SYGVKD. The CDR3 has 13 amino acids. CDR3 bases: TGTGCCATCGGACCGGGACAGAACTACGAGCAGTACTTC. Translation gives CAIGPGQNYEQYF.

This clone was observed a handful of times. The chain is built from TRBV27 and TRBJ2-5; 11 bases are a match to TRBD1. With the DNA end fitting TRBJ2-7 better, the J assignment may be wrong. The CDR3 contains 14 residues. CDR1 and CDR2 from the germline V gene are MNHEY and SMNVEV (reference sequence). For the CDR3, the DNA is TGTGCCAGCAGTTTAGGGGACAGGGGGTACGAGCAGTACTTC. It specifies CASSLGDRGYEQYF.

V and J are TRBV6-5 and TRBJ1-5, with TRBD1 as a possible D gene (6 bases). The CDR3 extends over 14 amino acids. Per the germline V gene, CDR1 is MNHEY and CDR2 is SVGAGI. Trimming shortened V by 6 bases and J by 3 bases, and 12 bases separated the two germline ends. CDR3 bases: TGTGCCAGCAGGGTCAGGACAGTCAATCAGCCCCAGCATTTT. This codes for CASRVRTVNQPQHF.

Remarks on this clone: A junction end diverges from the germline sequence, so it may reflect a read error. The chain links TRBV13 to TRBJ1-2, with D uncertain. The CDR3 extends over 14 amino acids. Germline V gene lookup returns CDR1 PRHDT and CDR2 FYEKMQ (reference sequence). The CDR3 nucleotides read TGTGCCAGCAGTAAAAGTGCGGAGTACTATGGCCACACCTTC. Protein: CASSKSAEYYGHTF. The full variable domain, with the rest looked up from reference TRBV13 and TRBJ1-2, is AAGVIQSPRHLIKEKRETATLKCYPIPRHDTVYWYQQGPGQDPQFLISFYEKMQSDKGSIPDRFSAQQFSDYHSELNMSSLELGDSALYFCASSKSAEYYGHTFGSGTRLTVV.

The chain has TRBV5-8 and TRBJ2-7; 8 bases align to TRBD2. The CDR3 runs to 17 residues. CDR1 and CDR2 (germline): SGHTS, YDEGEE. Trimming took 0 bases from V and 2 from J; bases not matched to a gene: 10. The chain's CDR3 is CASSLVRVAGNAYEQYF. CDR3 DNA: TGTGCCAGCAGCTTGGTAAGGGTAGCGGGGAATGCCTACGAGCAGTACTTC. Using reference TRBV5-8 and TRBJ2-7 for the parts outside the CDR3, the full variable domain is EAGVTQSPTHLIKTRGQQATLRCSPISGHTSVYWYQQALGLGLQFLLWYDEGEERNRGNFPPRFSGRQFPNYSSELNVNALELEDSALYLCASSLVRVAGNAYEQYFGPGTRLTVT.

The chain is built from TRBV5-1 and TRBJ2-4; D is unresolved. Germline CDR1 SGHRS, CDR2 YFSETQ. The CDR3 length is 17 residues. The V end was cut by 0 bases, the J end by 8 bases, with 21 bases between. In DNA, the CDR3 is TGCGCCAGCAGCTTGGCCCTCCTTCTGGGCTATTGGGACATTCAGTACTTC. Translated: CASSLALLLGYWDIQYF. The complete variable domain, with remaining parts taken from reference TRBV5-1 and TRBJ2-4, reads KAGVTQTPRYLIKTRGQQVTLSCSPISGHRSVSWYQQTPGQGLQFLFEYFSETQRNKGNFPGRFSGRQFSNSRSEMNVSTLELGDSALYLCASSLALLLGYWDIQYFGAGTRLSVL.

This clone has more than one count but fewer than ten. The rearrangement links TRBV25-1 to TRBJ1-1; TRBD1 might be the D (6 bases). The CDR3 has 12 residues. Germline V gives CDR1 MGHDK, CDR2 SYGVNS. V was cut by 3 bases and J by 4 bases, with 6 bases left in between. Here the CDR3 reads CASSDRGTEAFF. CDR3 bases: TGTGCCAGCAGTGACAGGGGCACTGAAGCTTTCTTT.

Only one count was recorded for this clone. V and J are TRBV21-1 and TRBJ2-3; the table's D gene call, TRBD1, was not cross checked with the DNA. TRBV21-1 is a pseudogene locus. This CDR3 is built from 21 residues. The CDR3 region has the DNA TGTGCCAGCAGCAAAGCGTATCCCTTCGGATTCGGAGACAGGGTTTACGATACGCAGTATTTT. This gives the protein CASSKAYPFGFGDRVYDTQYF.

This clone has a single count. J is TRBJ2-7 and V is TRBV4-1, with 12 bases matching TRBD2. Germline CDR1 reads MGHRA; CDR2 reads YSYEKL. The ends lost 2 bases at V and 5 bases at J; junction bases unmatched: 19. CDR3 length equals 20 residues. CDR3 amino acids: CASSQRPGASGRGPLHEQYF. In DNA, the CDR3 is TGCGCCAGCAGCCAAAGGCCAGGGGCTAGCGGGAGGGGTCCCCTCCACGAGCAGTACTTC.

The chain carries TRBV6-1 and TRBJ1-5; 7 bases agree with TRBD1. Germline CDR1 reads MNHNS; CDR2 reads SASEGT. V dropped 6 bases and J dropped 0; count of bases not matched to a gene: 5. This CDR3 has 15 residues. In DNA form, the CDR3 reads TGTGCCAGCAGCTACAGGGGCCCTAGCAATCAGCCCCAGCATTTT. Amino acids: CASSYRGPSNQPQHF.

The chain joins TRBV11-2 to TRBJ2-1; D possibly corresponds to TRBD2 (6 bases). Germline CDR1 is SGHAT and CDR2 is FQNNGV. V was trimmed by 3 bases and J by 4 bases, leaving 22 bases between them. The CDR3 extends over 18 amino acids. The CDR3 reads CASSLSIGSRVRYNEQFF. CDR3 nucleotides: TGTGCCAGCAGCTTGAGTATCGGGAGTAGAGTACGGTACAATGAGCAGTTCTTC.

With regard to this clone: The same CDR3 also results from other DNA sequences found in this sample. The chain combines TRBV7-9 with TRBJ1-1; D remains unclear. The length of the CDR3 is 14 residues. CDR1 and CDR2 from the germline V gene are SEHNR and FQNEAQ (reference sequence). With 1 base removed from V and 2 bases from J, the gap between germline ends came to 8 bases. The CDR3: CASSLGALNTEAFF. CDR3 nucleotide sequence: TGTGCCAGCAGCTTAGGGGCCCTAAACACTGAAGCTTTCTTT.

J is TRBJ2-5 and V is TRBV28; 11 bases fit TRBD2. The V and J ends lost 4 bases and 8 bases, in that order; junction bases with no gene match: 9. CDR1 MDHEN and CDR2 SYDVKM come from the germline V gene. The CDR3 extends over 15 amino acids. The CDR3 sequence is CASSSPLAGVFTQYF. CDR3 DNA: TGTGCCAGCAGTTCGCCACTAGCGGGGGTTTTTACCCAGTACTTC.

This clone was counted between two and nine times. V gene TRBV5-6 combines with J gene TRBJ2-2, with D maybe TRBD1 (6 bases). From germline, CDR1 is SGHDT and CDR2 YYEEEE. The CDR3 covers 15 residues. The V gene lost 0 bases and the J gene lost 5 bases, with 11 bases spanning the gap. The CDR3 coding sequence is TGTGCCAGCAGCTTGGAAGGGGGACGTACCGGGGAGCTGTTTTTT. Amino acid sequence: CASSLEGGRTGELFF.

The V and J genes are TRBV4-2 and TRBJ2-3; 8 positions agree with TRBD1. Trimming removed 2 bases from V and 4 bases from J; junction bases left unmatched: 11. Germline V gene sequence: CDR1 LGHNA, CDR2 YNFKEQ. The CDR3 consists of 17 residues. The CDR3 region is CASSQPLDRGGADTQYF. The CDR3 DNA is TGTGCCAGCAGCCAACCCCTTGACAGGGGAGGTGCAGATACGCAGTATTTT.

The chain combines TRBV25-1 with TRBJ1-3; 10 nucleotides agree with TRBD1. The ends lost 1 base at V and 2 bases at J; junction bases unmatched: 8. Per germline, CDR1 MGHDK and CDR2 SYGVNS. The CDR3 is 18 residues long. This CDR3 reads CASSEWDRGNSPGNTIYF. The CDR3 nucleotides are TGTGCCAGCAGTGAATGGGACAGGGGAAATTCTCCTGGAAACACCATATATTTT.

This clone was picked up one time. The chain recombines TRBV7-9 with TRBJ1-2; D is undetermined. This CDR3 contains 12 residues. CDR1 is SEHNR, CDR2 FQNEAQ, per germline (reference sequence). V dropped 3 bases and J dropped 7 bases, with 9 bases sitting between them. Here the CDR3 reads CASSFGVAGYTF. The DNA of the CDR3 is TGTGCCAGCAGCTTCGGGGTGGCTGGCTACACCTTC. Filled out from reference TRBV7-9 and TRBJ1-2, the complete variable domain reads DTGVSQNPRHKITKRGQNVTFRCDPISEHNRLYWYRQTLGQGPEFLTYFQNEAQLEKSRLLSDRFSAERPKGSFSTLEIQRTEQGDSAMYLCASSFGVAGYTFGSGTRLTVV.